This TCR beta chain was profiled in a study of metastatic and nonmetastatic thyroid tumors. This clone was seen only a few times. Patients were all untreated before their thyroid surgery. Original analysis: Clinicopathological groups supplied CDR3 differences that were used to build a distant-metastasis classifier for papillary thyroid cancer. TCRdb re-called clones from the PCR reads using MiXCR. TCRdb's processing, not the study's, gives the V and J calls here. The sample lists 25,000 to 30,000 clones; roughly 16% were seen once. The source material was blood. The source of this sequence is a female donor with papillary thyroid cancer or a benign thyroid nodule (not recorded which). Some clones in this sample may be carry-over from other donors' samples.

CDR3 DNA: TGCGCCAGCAGCAAGACTGGGGCCCCAGATACGCAGTATTTT. Encoded protein: CASSKTGAPDTQYF. This chain connects TRBV5-1 to TRBJ2-3; TRBD1 is a possible D gene (5 bases). The V end was cut by 4 bases, the J end by 4 bases, with 13 bases between. This CDR3 contains 14 residues. Germline V CDR1 and CDR2: SGHRS, YFSETQ.